This TCR beta chain was recorded in a study of T-cell reconstitution after alpha-beta-depleted transplantation in children. This clonotype was seen ten or more times. The germline V gene encodes CDR1 SGHRS and CDR2 YFSETQ. V lost 4 bases and J lost 0, with 11 bases in between. This CDR3 spans 15 amino acids. Molecular barcoding with unique molecular identifiers was used for the TCRbeta library. TCRdb ran MiXCR on the PCR reads and lists one entry per CDR3 protein. The profile covers fewer than 550,000 distinct CDR3 sequences, with roughly a tenth appearing a single time and 2% to 2.5% taken by the ten largest.

The material was PBMCs, obtained before TCRalphabeta/CD19-depleted stem cell transplant. The receptor was isolated from a child aged 2-15 years with inherited bone marrow failure, due to receive a stem cell transplant. This rearrangement joins TRBV5-1 to TRBJ2-1; D unresolved. The DNA of the CDR3 is TGCGCCAGCAGCCCTCGGGTAGCCTCCTACAATGAGCAGTTCTTC. This encodes CASSPRVASYNEQFF.